The present entry profiles one T cell receptor beta chain with its context. The germline V gene encodes CDR1 MNHEY and CDR2 SVGEGT. J was trimmed by 7 bases and V by 2 bases; bases with no gene match: 8. The CDR3 has 14 amino acids. The sample is drawn from a study of blood T cell repertoires in COVID-19. Study as a whole: Material from acute and convalescent COVID-19 was sourced from the United States, Italy and Spain. T cells, B-cell-depleted T cells, or PBMCs supplied cDNA or gDNA.

Original analysis: Amplifying reference gene primers gave estimates of nucleated cell counts. Generated by immunoSEQ multiplex PCR, the TCRdb table keeps only in-frame clones and is missing some. The DNA gave D and trimming, while V, J and clone size come from that table. The table includes some 200,000 clones, 65% to 90% detected once. The chain employs TRBV6-2 or TRBV6-3 and TRBJ2-7; 7 nucleotides line up with TRBD2. Sequencing was carried out using peripheral blood. The source of this sequence is a man aged 45 to 65 with active or convalescent COVID-19. CDR3 bases: TGTGCCAGCAGTTACCCCACTAGCGCTGGAGAGCAGTACTTC. It yields the protein CASSYPTSAGEQYF.